This record looks at one TCR beta chain sequence and its context. It lacks a known antigen. No base-level quality is on record; no much larger clone is a single base apart. The CDR3 measures 19 amino acids from cysteine to phenylalanine. Of the read, only the CDR3 DNA is kept; its 57 bases are in frame from base 1. Trimming accounts for 5 bases at V and 0 bases at J, while the number of junction bases matched to no gene is 15. CDR1 SGHAT and CDR2 FQDESV are derived from the germline V gene (reference sequence). The data were taken from a study of healthy donors' naive CD4 and CD8 T cells (dated by TCRdb to between 2015 and 2017). Background for the entire study: Donors were chosen to span three age groups (20-25, 40-50 and 60-70 years, five to seven each), with mean age about 45 and half female. The TCR alpha libraries followed the same workflow as the beta chain, except for a newly designed primer set that covered all functional IMGT alpha gene variants. The donors were HLA-typed by sequencing at HLA-A, -B, -C, -DRB1, -DQB1 and -DPB1, using the SBTexcellerator protocol, an ABI3130xl analyzer and SBTengine software. The peripheral blood mononuclear cells came from roughly 19 individuals who were healthy and unrelated. Rearranged TCR alpha and beta chains from naive CD4+ and CD8+ T cells were sequenced in the study to test how TCR variation relates to lineage commitment. Summary of the overall study and its limitations: Possible repertoire bias from homeostatic proliferation of naive T cells was not directly addressed. About 13% of the variance in CD4/CD8 propensity appeared to be explained jointly by V genes, J genes and CDR3 charge, in a largely additive manner. Reportedly, most V and J gene segments showed bias between naive CD4+ and CD8+ cells, and this bias held consistently across donors regardless of HLA genotype. In both chains, CD4+ lineage was linked to a positively charged CDR3, whereas CD8+ lineage was linked to a negatively charged CDR3. Because alpha and beta chains were sequenced in bulk and could not be paired, combined chain effects were not evaluated.

Cells with a CD4+CD8-CD45RO-CD45RA+ profile were isolated by FACS and defined as naive CD4+ T cells, and those with a CD8+CD4-CD45RA+CD27bright profile were defined as naive CD8+ T cells. Sorting used antibodies against CD4 (RPA-T4), CD8 (SK1), CD27 (O323), CD45RA (HI100) and CD45RO (UCHL1). Sequenced using a 454 GS FLX Titanium. A previously published linear amplification protocol was used to construct TCR libraries from roughly 550 ng of total RNA. Sequencing was carried out on the Roche/454 Genome Sequencer using Titanium chemistry. In the authors' own workflow: From about 5 of the healthy donors, around 80,000 rearranged TCR alpha transcripts were sequenced. Duplicate transcripts were removed, and each unique TCR clonotype was defined by its CDR3 junction following IMGT nomenclature. Using logistic regression in R 2.13.0, the researchers modeled CD4 versus CD8 status as a function of V and J genes, with an adjustment for donor effects and a Bonferroni correction for multiple testing. TCRdb reprocessing: public reads trimmed at Q25 with fastp, clones called with MiXCR, in-frame beta chains kept. Rows with one shared CDR3 protein collapse into an entry with the most common genes and DNA. V and J calls and clone size were set by TCRdb, not the authors. For this sample there are approximately 180,000 distinct CDR3 sequences; 65% to 80% appear just once. The ten largest account for about 2.3% of the sample.

Sequencing used naive CD4+ and CD8+ T cells sorted from blood, pooled from several donors. Taken with the paper, the label for cell subset or site translates to: FACS-sorted naive CD4+ (CD45RO-CD45RA+) and naive CD8+ (CD45RA+CD27bright) T cells. This receptor was obtained from a pool of human donors in good health; the sample pools cells from several healthy donors. The chain is made from TRBV11-1 and TRBJ2-3; TRBD2 agrees with 9 junctional bases. The DNA sequence reads TGTGCCAGCAGCGCATACCGACTAGCGGAGCTTACTAGCACAGATACGCAGTATTTT. Its product reads: CASSAYRLAELTSTDTQYF.